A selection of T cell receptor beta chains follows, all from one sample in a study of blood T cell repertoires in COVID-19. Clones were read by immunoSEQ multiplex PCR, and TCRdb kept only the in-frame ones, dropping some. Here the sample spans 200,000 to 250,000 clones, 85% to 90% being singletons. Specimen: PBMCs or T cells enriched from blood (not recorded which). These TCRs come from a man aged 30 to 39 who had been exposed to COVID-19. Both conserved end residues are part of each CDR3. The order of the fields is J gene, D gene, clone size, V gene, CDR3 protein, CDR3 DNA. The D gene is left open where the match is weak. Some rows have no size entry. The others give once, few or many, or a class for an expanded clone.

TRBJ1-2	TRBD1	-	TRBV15	CATSRVGGQEIYGYTF	TGTGCCACCAGCAGAGTGGGGGGACAGGAAATCTATGGCTACACCTTC
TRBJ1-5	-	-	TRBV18	CASSLTGSNQPQHF	TGTGCCAGCTCACTTACAGGGAGCAATCAGCCCCAGCATTTT
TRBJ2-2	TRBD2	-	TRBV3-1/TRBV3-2	CASSSTRLAGATGELFF	TGTGCCAGCAGCTCAACCCGACTAGCGGGTGCCACCGGGGAGCTGTTTTTT
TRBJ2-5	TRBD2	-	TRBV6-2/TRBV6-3	CASSQLAGGRVTQYF	TGTGCCAGCAGTCAACTAGCGGGGGGCCGGGTGACCCAGTACTTC
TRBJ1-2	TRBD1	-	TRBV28	CASSTSRFTKRDRANYGYTF	TGTGCCAGCAGTACAAGCCGATTTACTAAACGGGACAGGGCTAACTATGGCTACACCTTC
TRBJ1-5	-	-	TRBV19	CASNYLGGNQPQHF	TGTGCCAGTAATTATCTAGGGGGCAATCAGCCCCAGCATTTT
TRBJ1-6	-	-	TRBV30	CAWSTVNSPLHF	TGTGCCTGGAGTACGGTGAATTCACCCCTCCACTTT
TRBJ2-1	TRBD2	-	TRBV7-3	CASSMTSGTDIDEQFF	TGTGCCAGCAGCATGACTAGCGGAACAGATATTGATGAGCAGTTCTTC
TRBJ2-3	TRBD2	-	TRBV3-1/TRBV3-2	CASSQDIDPGLAGEFSTDTQYF	TGTGCCAGCAGCCAAGACATCGATCCGGGACTAGCGGGGGAGTTTAGCACAGATACGCAGTATTTT
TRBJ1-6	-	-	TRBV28	CATVRREGDSPLHF	TGTGCCACCGTGCGGCGGGAAGGGGATTCACCCCTCCACTTT
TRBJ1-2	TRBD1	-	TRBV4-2	CASSQEVSGQELSNYGYTF	TGTGCCAGCAGCCAAGAGGTTTCGGGACAGGAGTTATCTAACTATGGCTACACCTTC
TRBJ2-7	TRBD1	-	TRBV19	CASSPSGTGLSREQYF	TGTGCCAGTAGTCCGTCCGGGACAGGGTTGTCGCGGGAGCAGTACTTC
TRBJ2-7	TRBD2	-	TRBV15	CATSRDKASGGIEQYF	TGTGCCACCAGCAGAGATAAGGCTAGCGGGGGGATCGAGCAGTACTTC
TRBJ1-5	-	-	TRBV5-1	CASSLGTGNQPQHF	TGCGCCAGCAGCTTGGGCACAGGAAATCAGCCCCAGCATTTT
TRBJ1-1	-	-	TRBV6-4	CASSDSRDTEAFF	TGTGCCAGCAGTGACTCGAGAGACACTGAAGCTTTCTTT
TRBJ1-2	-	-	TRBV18	CASSPERLTGYGYTF	TGTGCCAGCTCACCGGAAAGACTAACGGGGTATGGCTACACCTTC
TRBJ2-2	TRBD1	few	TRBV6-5	CASRDRADTGELFF	TGTGCCAGCCGGGACAGGGCCGACACCGGGGAGCTGTTTTTT
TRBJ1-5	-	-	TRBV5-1	CASSPDGMGNQPQHF	TGCGCCAGCAGCCCTGACGGGATGGGCAATCAGCCCCAGCATTTT
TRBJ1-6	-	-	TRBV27	CASSLNRNSPLHF	TGTGCCAGCAGTTTGAACAGAAATTCACCCCTCCACTTT
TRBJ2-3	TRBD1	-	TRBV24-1	CATRGQGEADTQYF	TGTGCCACCAGGGGACAGGGGGAGGCAGATACGCAGTATTTT
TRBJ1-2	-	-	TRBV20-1	CSARLGGGYTF	TGCAGTGCCCGCCTGGGGGGTGGCTACACCTTC
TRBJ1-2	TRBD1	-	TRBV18	CASSPSSRQGAVYGYTF	TGTGCCAGCTCACCGAGCTCGAGACAGGGGGCGGTTTATGGCTACACCTTC
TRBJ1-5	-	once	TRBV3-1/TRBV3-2	CASSQDTGNQPQHF	TGTGCCAGCAGCCAAGACACGGGCAATCAGCCCCAGCATTTT
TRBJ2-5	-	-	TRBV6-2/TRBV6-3	CASSSTVQTQYF	TGTGCCAGCAGCTCGACTGTTCAGACCCAGTACTTC
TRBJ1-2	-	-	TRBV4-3	CASSQGASPPYGYTF	TGCGCCAGCAGCCAGGGGGCCTCTCCGCCCTATGGCTACACCTTC
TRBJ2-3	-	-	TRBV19	CASSEGGLGTQYF	TGTGCCAGTAGTGAGGGAGGACTTGGTACGCAGTATTTT
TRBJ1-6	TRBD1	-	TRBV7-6	CASSLGQGHSPLHF	TGTGCCAGCAGCTTAGGACAGGGTCATTCACCCCTCCACTTT
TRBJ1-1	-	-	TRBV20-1	CSALGGLGAFF	TGCAGTGCTTTAGGGGGTCTGGGAGCTTTCTTT
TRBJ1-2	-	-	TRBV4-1	CASSPDSSQNYGYTF	TGCGCCAGCAGCCCCGACAGCTCCCAGAACTATGGCTACACCTTC
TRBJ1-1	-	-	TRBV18	CASSPSGTRNTEAFF	TGTGCCAGCTCACCCTCCGGGACAAGGAACACTGAAGCTTTCTTT
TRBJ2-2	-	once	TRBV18	CASSPVLPDTGELFF	TGTGCCAGCTCACCGGTCCTCCCGGACACCGGGGAGCTGTTTTTT
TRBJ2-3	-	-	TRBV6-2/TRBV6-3	CASSSDHGTLPDTQYF	TGTGCCAGCAGCTCCGACCACGGGACTCTCCCAGATACGCAGTATTTT
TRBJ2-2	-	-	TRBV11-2	CASSLSGDSHTGELFF	TGTGCCAGCAGCTTGTCAGGAGACAGCCACACCGGGGAGCTGTTTTTT
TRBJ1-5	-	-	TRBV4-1	CASSPTRQLNQPQHF	TGCGCCAGCAGCCCGACAAGACAGCTCAATCAGCCCCAGCATTTT
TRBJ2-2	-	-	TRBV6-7	CASSGTLDTGELFF	TGTGCCAGCAGTGGGACACTCGACACCGGGGAGCTGTTTTTT
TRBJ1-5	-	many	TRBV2	CASSPPGSNQPQHF	TGTGCCAGCAGTCCGCCGGGGTCCAATCAGCCCCAGCATTTT
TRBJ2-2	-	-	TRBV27	CASTSGFSGELFF	TGTGCCAGCACGTCAGGGTTTTCCGGGGAGCTGTTTTTT